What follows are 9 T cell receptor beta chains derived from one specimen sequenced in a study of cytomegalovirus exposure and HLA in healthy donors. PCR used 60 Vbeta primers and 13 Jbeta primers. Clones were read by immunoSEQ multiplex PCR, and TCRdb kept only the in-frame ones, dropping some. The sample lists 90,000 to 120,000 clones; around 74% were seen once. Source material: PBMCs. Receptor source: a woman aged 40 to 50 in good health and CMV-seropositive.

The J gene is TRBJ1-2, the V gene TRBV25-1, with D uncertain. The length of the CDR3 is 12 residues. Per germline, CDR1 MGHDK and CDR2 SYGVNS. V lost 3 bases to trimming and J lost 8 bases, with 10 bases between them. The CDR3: CASSDDPGGYTF. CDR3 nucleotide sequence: TGTGCCAGCAGTGATGACCCGGGGGGCTACACCTTC.

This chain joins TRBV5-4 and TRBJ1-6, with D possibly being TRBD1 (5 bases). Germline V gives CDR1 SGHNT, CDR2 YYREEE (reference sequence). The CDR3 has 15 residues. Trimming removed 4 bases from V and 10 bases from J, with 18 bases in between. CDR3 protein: CASSPGGGWDSPLHF. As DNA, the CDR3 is TGTGCCAGCAGCCCGGGCGGGGGATGGGACTCACCCCTCCACTTT.

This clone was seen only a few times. CDR3 in DNA: TGTGCCAGCAGCCCCGGGGTGGTAGTTAGCTCACCCCTCCACTTT. Translation: CASSPGVVVSSPLHF. V gene TRBV7-2 combines with J gene TRBJ1-6, with no clear D. Germline V gene sequence: CDR1 SGHTA, CDR2 FQGNSA. The CDR3 is 15 amino acids. V lost 5 bases and J lost 10, with 18 bases in between. The whole variable domain, filled in from reference TRBV7-2 and TRBJ1-6, reads GAGVSQSPSNKVTEKGKDVELRCDPISGHTALYWYRQSLGQGLEFLIYFQGNSAPDKSGLPSDRFSAERTGGSVSTLTIQRTQQEDSAVYLCASSPGVVVSSPLHFGNGTRLTVT.

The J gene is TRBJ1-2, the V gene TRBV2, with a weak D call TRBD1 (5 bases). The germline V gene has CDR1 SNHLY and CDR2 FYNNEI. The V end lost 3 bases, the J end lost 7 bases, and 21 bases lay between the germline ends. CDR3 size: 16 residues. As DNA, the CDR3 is TGTGCCAGCAGTGAGGCTGGGTCGAGTATCGGGGGTGGCTACACCTTC. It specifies CASSEAGSSIGGGYTF.

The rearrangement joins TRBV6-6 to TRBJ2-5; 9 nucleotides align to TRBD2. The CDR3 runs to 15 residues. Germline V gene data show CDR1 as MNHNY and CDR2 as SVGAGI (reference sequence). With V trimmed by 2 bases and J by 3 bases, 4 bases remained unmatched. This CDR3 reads CASSYPAGGKETQYF. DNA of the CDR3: TGTGCCAGCAGTTACCCAGCGGGGGGTAAAGAGACCCAGTACTTC.

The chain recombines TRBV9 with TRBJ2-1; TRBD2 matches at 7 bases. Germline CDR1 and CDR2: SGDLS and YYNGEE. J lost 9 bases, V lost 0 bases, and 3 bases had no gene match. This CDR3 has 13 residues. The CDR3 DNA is TGTGCCAGCAGCGTAGGTTGGGGGGGTGAGCAGTTCTTC. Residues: CASSVGWGGEQFF.

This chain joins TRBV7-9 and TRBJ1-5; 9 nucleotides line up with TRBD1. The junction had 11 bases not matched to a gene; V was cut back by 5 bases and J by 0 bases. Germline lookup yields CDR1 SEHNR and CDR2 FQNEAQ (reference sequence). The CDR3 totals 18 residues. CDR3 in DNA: TGTGCCAGCAGCCAGACGGGACAGGGCCTGAATAGCAATCAGCCCCAGCATTTT. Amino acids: CASSQTGQGLNSNQPQHF.

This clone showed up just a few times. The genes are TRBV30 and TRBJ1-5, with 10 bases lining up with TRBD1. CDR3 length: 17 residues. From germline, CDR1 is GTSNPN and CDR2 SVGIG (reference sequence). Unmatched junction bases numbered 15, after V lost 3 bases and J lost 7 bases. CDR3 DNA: TGTGCCTGGAGAGATGGGGACGGGACAGGGGTGGGACAGCCCCAGCATTTT. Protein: CAWRDGDGTGVGQPQHF. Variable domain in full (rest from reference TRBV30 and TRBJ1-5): SQTIHQWPATLVQPVGSPLSLECTVEGTSNPNLYWYRQAAGRGLQLLFYSVGIGQISSEVPQNLSASRPQDRQFILSSKKLLLSDSGFYLCAWRDGDGTGVGQPQHFGDGTRLSIL.

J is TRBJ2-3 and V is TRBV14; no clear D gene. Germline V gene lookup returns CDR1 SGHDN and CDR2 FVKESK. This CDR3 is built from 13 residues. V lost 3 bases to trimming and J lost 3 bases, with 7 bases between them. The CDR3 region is CASSQSRTDTQYF. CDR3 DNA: TGTGCCAGCAGCCAGTCCCGGACAGATACGCAGTATTTT.